This T cell receptor (beta chain) was recorded in a study of identical twins. TCRdb analysed the 5' RACE reads with MiXCR anew, one entry per CDR3 protein. There are some 1,600,000 distinct CDR3 sequences in the sample; roughly a third occur only once, and approximately 0.25% lies in the top ten. This CDR3 spans 15 amino acids. The germline V gene encodes CDR1 SGHTA and CDR2 FQGNSA. Trimming removed 4 bases at V and 2 bases at J, with 15 bases between. The chain has TRBV7-2 and TRBJ2-7; tentatively, D is TRBD1 or TRBD2 (6 bases each). The source material was cord blood. The receptor was derived from a newborn girl in good health. CDR3 residues: CASSSQRGGPYEQYF. For the CDR3, the DNA is TGTGCCAGCAGCTCCCAGCGAGGGGGGCCCTACGAGCAGTACTTC.